Following are 21 T cell receptor beta chains from one sample sequenced in a study of T cells in women clearing cervical HPV infection. Clones were read by immunoSEQ multiplex PCR, and TCRdb kept only the in-frame ones, dropping some. The sample has about 30,000 clones. The sample consisted of blood buffy coat. The receptors originated from a woman aged 18 to 75 with a cervical HPV16 infection that either progressed to CIN3+ or cleared (not recorded which).

In the case of this clone: Sequencing ends 3 residues short of the CDR3 end; the germline J gene provides the rest. V and J are TRBV6-1 and TRBJ2-3; no definite D call. V dropped 1 base and J dropped 1 base, with 6 bases sitting between them. Germline values: CDR1 MNHNS, CDR2 SASEGT. This CDR3 contains 14 residues. This chain's CDR3 is CASSEVGGTDTQYF. CDR3 DNA, as far as it was read: TGTGCCAGCAGTGAAGTGGGCGGCACAGATACG.

The covered CDR3 bases are TGCAGTGCTAGAGATGGTGAGACTAGCGGGACCGGGGAG. Translating it yields CSARDGETSGTGE. In full, the CDR3 reads CSARDGETSGTGELFF. The gene calls are TRBV20-1 and TRBJ2-2; 10 bases match TRBD2. Sequencing ends 3 residues short of the CDR3 end; the germline J gene provides the rest. The germline V gene encodes CDR1 DFQATT and CDR2 SNEGSKA (reference sequence). The junction had 6 bases not matched to a gene; V was cut back by 0 bases and J by 5 bases. The CDR3 sequence is 16 residues long.

The CDR3: CASSSVRGNYNEQFF. CDR3 DNA (partial): TGTGCCAGCAGTTCAGTTCGGGGGAACTACAATGAG. The V and J genes are TRBV11-2 and TRBJ2-1; D perhaps matches TRBD2 (6 bases). The CDR3 end lies 3 residues beyond the end of the read and is filled in from the germline J gene. Per germline, CDR1 SGHAT and CDR2 FQNNGV. Trimming shortened V by 6 bases and J by 3 bases, and 15 bases separated the two germline ends. This CDR3 comprises 15 residues. Full variable domain (remainder filled in from reference TRBV11-2 and TRBJ2-1): EAGVAQSPRYKIIEKRQSVAFWCNPISGHATLYWYQQILGQGPKLLIQFQNNGVVDDSQLPKDRFSAERLKGVDSTLKIQPAKLEDSAVYLCASSSVRGNYNEQFFGPGTRLTVL.

Of note for this clone: The missing CDR3 end, 3 residues past where the read stops, is filled in from the germline J gene. The chain joins TRBV6-2 or TRBV6-3 to TRBJ2-5; TRBD2 agrees at 12 bases. This CDR3 has 15 residues. V shed 5 bases, J shed 5 bases, and the junction held 6 bases outside the gene matches. Germline V lookup: CDR1 MNHEY, CDR2 SVGEGT. CDR3 protein: CASSPRTSGIETQYF. The sequenced CDR3 bases are TGTGCCAGCAGTCCCCGGACTAGCGGGATTGAGACC.

The CDR3 DNA, read in part, is TGTGCTAGTGGTTTGGTACTAGGACAGCCTATTGGTGAG. The encoded protein is CASGLVLGQPIGE. The complete CDR3 protein is CASGLVLGQPIGEQFF. The chain employs TRBV12-5 and TRBJ2-1; possibly TRBD1 for D (6 bases). The read ends 3 residues early relative to the CDR3; the germline J gene fills the gap. Germline assignment: CDR1 LGHNT and CDR2 FRNRAP. Trimming left V 0 bases short and J 9 bases short, with 18 bases between. The CDR3 is made up of 16 amino acids. Combining the CDR3 with reference TRBV12-5 and TRBJ2-1 gives the whole variable domain DARVTQTPRHKVTEMGQEVTMRCQPILGHNTVFWYRQTMMQGLELLAYFRNRAPLDDSGMPKDRFSAEMPDATLATLKIQPSEPRDSAVYFCASGLVLGQPIGEQFFGPGTRLTVL.

Points on this clone: The read comes to an end 3 residues before the CDR3 does, leaving the germline J gene to fill in the end. The rearrangement joins TRBV10-3 to TRBJ2-5, with a tentative D call TRBD1 (7 bases). CDR1 is ENHRY, CDR2 SYGVKD, per germline. The CDR3 runs to 16 residues. The ends were cut back, 6 bases at V and 5 bases at J, with 22 bases in the middle. The chain's CDR3 is CAIRPNAGQISETQYF. Partial CDR3 DNA: TGTGCCATCAGACCCAACGCGGGACAGATATCGGAGACC.

For this clone: The DNA ends 3 residues before the CDR3 does, and the rest of the CDR3 is filled in from the germline J gene. The V call is TRBV30, the J call TRBJ2-2; no reliable D call. CDR3 length equals 13 residues. Trimming shortened V by 3 bases and J by 7 bases, and 12 bases separated the two germline ends. Per germline, CDR1 GTSNPN and CDR2 SVGIG (reference sequence). This CDR3 is CAWRRQLLGELFF. Incomplete CDR3 DNA: TGTGCCTGGAGGAGGCAGTTGCTCGGGGAG. Looking up the rest from reference TRBV30 and TRBJ2-2 gives the full variable domain: SQTIHQWPATLVQPVGSPLSLECTVEGTSNPNLYWYRQAAGRGLQLLFYSVGIGQISSEVPQNLSASRPQDRQFILSSKKLLLSDSGFYLCAWRRQLLGELFFGEGSRLTVL.

Comments on this clone: The DNA ends 3 residues before the CDR3 does, and the rest of the CDR3 is filled in from the germline J gene. The chain couples TRBV20-1 to TRBJ2-3, with 9 positions matching TRBD2. This CDR3 is built from 15 residues. CDR1 and CDR2 (germline): DFQATT, SNEGSKA (reference sequence). The covered CDR3 bases are TGCAGTGCTAGAAGGTCGGGACTAGCAGCAAAGACG. This gives the protein CSARRSGLAAKT. The full CDR3 is CSARRSGLAAKTQYF.

As for this clone: The CDR3 end is not reached by the read, which stops 3 residues before it; the germline J gene fills it in. The chain recombines TRBV6-1 with TRBJ2-2, with 7 bases fitting TRBD1. CDR1 is MNHNS, CDR2 SASEGT, per germline. V was clipped by 1 base and J by 6 bases; unmatched bases: 11. The CDR3 spans 17 residues. The CDR3 spells CASSEELNRGVSGELFF. CDR3 bases read: TGTGCCAGCAGTGAAGAGTTGAACAGGGGCGTATCCGGGGAG.

Details on this clone: The CDR3 goes on 3 residues after the read ends, and that part is filled in from the germline J gene. This chain joins TRBV19 and TRBJ1-3, with unresolved D. Germline V CDR1 and CDR2: LNHDA, SQIVND (reference sequence). The CDR3 sequence is 14 residues long. The ends were cut back, 5 bases at V and 2 bases at J, with 10 bases in the middle. The covered CDR3 bases are TGTGCCAGTAGTTCGACTTACACTGGAAACACC. It specifies CASSSTYTGNT. In full, the CDR3 reads CASSSTYTGNTIYF.

Remarks on this clone: Sequencing ends 3 residues short of the CDR3 end; the germline J gene provides the rest. The genes are TRBV2 and TRBJ2-3; 9 positions agree with TRBD1. The length of the CDR3 is 15 residues. With 7 bases clipped from V and 4 bases from J, the junction kept 9 bases outside the gene matches. Germline V CDR1 and CDR2: SNHLY, FYNNEI. The CDR3 loop is CASNLGTGFADTQYF. The sequenced part of the CDR3 DNA is TGTGCCAGCAACCTAGGGACAGGGTTCGCAGATACG.

About this clone: The read ends 3 residues shy of where the CDR3 ends; the end is completed using the germline J gene. The chain combines TRBV28 with TRBJ2-3, with 10 positions matching TRBD2. CDR1 and CDR2 from the germline V gene are MDHEN and SYDVKM. The CDR3 has 13 residues. CDR3 bases read: TGTGCCAGCAGGCCCACGGGACTAGCGACG. This codes for CASRPTGLAT. The full CDR3 is CASRPTGLATQYF.

Points on this clone: The read ends 3 residues early relative to the CDR3; the germline J gene fills the gap. The rearrangement links TRBV6-1 to TRBJ2-7; 7 bases match TRBD1. Germline V gene lookup returns CDR1 MNHNS and CDR2 SASEGT. Trimming at V came to 4 bases and at J to 2 bases, leaving 8 bases not matched to a gene. The CDR3 contains 15 residues. The chain's CDR3 is CASSGRRDSAYEQYF. CDR3 bases read: TGTGCCAGCAGTGGACGTCGGGACAGCGCCTACGAG.

A word on this clone: Read coverage stops 3 residues before the CDR3 terminus; the germline J gene supplies the remainder. The chain combines TRBV20-1 with TRBJ2-1; tentative D call: TRBD2 (7 bases). This CDR3 has 14 amino acids. V was trimmed by 4 bases and J by 8 bases, leaving 18 bases between them. The germline V gene encodes CDR1 DFQATT and CDR2 SNEGSKA (reference sequence). The sequenced CDR3 bases are TGCAGTGCTAACAGGGAGGGGGATTCGGATGAG. Translated, it gives CSANREGDSDE. The entire CDR3 protein is CSANREGDSDEQFF.

A note on this clone: The read is 3 residues too short to cover the CDR3 end, so that end is filled in from the germline J gene. This chain links TRBV6-1 with TRBJ2-3; D remains ambiguous. The ends were cut back, 3 bases at V and 6 bases at J, with 7 bases in the middle. This CDR3 is 12 amino acids long. Germline V lookup: CDR1 MNHNS, CDR2 SASEGT. The chain's CDR3 is CASSETRDTQYF. The CDR3 bases that were read are TGTGCCAGCAGTGAGACACGGGATACG.

Note on this clone: The sequence runs out 3 residues before the end of the CDR3; the remainder is reconstructed from the germline J gene. The chain links TRBV5-1 to TRBJ2-3, with D unresolved. Trimming removed 5 bases from V and 0 bases from J, with 10 bases in between. There are 14 residues in the CDR3. In germline, CDR1 is SGHRS, CDR2 YFSETQ. Incomplete CDR3 DNA: TGCGCCAGCAGAGAAGCGTTAAGCACAGATACG. It encodes CASREALSTDT. From start to end, the CDR3 is CASREALSTDTQYF. The full variable domain, completed using reference TRBV5-1 and TRBJ2-3, is KAGVTQTPRYLIKTRGQQVTLSCSPISGHRSVSWYQQTPGQGLQFLFEYFSETQRNKGNFPGRFSGRQFSNSRSEMNVSTLELGDSALYLCASREALSTDTQYFGPGTRLTVL.

Comment on this clone: The sequence runs out 3 residues before the end of the CDR3; the remainder is reconstructed from the germline J gene. The chain combines TRBV5-1 with TRBJ1-1, with a tentative D call TRBD1 (6 bases). The CDR3 is 14 residues long. Trimming pared 0 bases from V and 5 bases from J, leaving 11 bases between. Germline V lookup: CDR1 SGHRS, CDR2 YFSETQ. CDR3 bases read: TGCGCCAGCAGCTTGGGAAGCAGGGGAACTGAA. This translates into CASSLGSRGTE. The CDR3 as a whole reads CASSLGSRGTEAFF.

Note on this clone: The CDR3 end falls 3 residues outside the read, so it is completed with the germline J gene. The gene calls are TRBV7-8 and TRBJ1-5; D may be TRBD1 (6 bases). The CDR3 is 15 amino acids. Trimming stripped 2 bases from V and 0 bases from J, with 8 bases between. Germline values: CDR1 SGHVS, CDR2 FQNEAQ. CDR3 DNA (partial): TGTGCCAGCAGCTTACACAGGGATAGCAATCAGCCC. Translation gives CASSLHRDSNQP. The complete CDR3 sequence is CASSLHRDSNQPQHF.

Of note for this clone: The read is 3 residues too short to cover the CDR3 end, so that end is filled in from the germline J gene. The chain joins TRBV18 to TRBJ1-4; the D gene is possibly TRBD1 (6 bases). This CDR3 has 16 residues. V lost 1 base and J lost 7, with 16 bases in between. The germline gives CDR1 KGHSH, CDR2 LQKENI. The CDR3 DNA, read in part, is TGTGCCAGCTCACCACAGGGGGACGCTATGGGTGAAAAA. This sequence encodes CASSPQGDAMGEK. The complete CDR3 protein is CASSPQGDAMGEKLFF.

Note on this clone: From the germline J gene comes the end of the CDR3, since the read stops 3 residues before it. The chain couples TRBV11-2 to TRBJ2-7, with D perhaps TRBD2 (5 bases). Trimming removed 2 bases from V and 0 bases from J, with 11 bases in between. The CDR3 has 15 amino acids. In germline, CDR1 is SGHAT, CDR2 FQNNGV. The CDR3 sequence is CASSLYRGSSYEQYF. Incomplete CDR3 DNA: TGTGCCAGCAGCTTATACCGGGGTAGCTCCTACGAG. Together with reference TRBV11-2 and TRBJ2-7, the CDR3 gives the full variable domain: EAGVAQSPRYKIIEKRQSVAFWCNPISGHATLYWYQQILGQGPKLLIQFQNNGVVDDSQLPKDRFSAERLKGVDSTLKIQPAKLEDSAVYLCASSLYRGSSYEQYFGPGTRLTVT.

As concerns this clone: The read comes to an end 3 residues before the CDR3 does, leaving the germline J gene to fill in the end. The chain joins TRBV30 to TRBJ1-1, with 8 bases identical to TRBD1. Trimming removed 8 bases from V and 0 bases from J; junction bases left unmatched: 2. The CDR3 has 12 residues. Looked up from germline, CDR1 is GTSNPN and CDR2 is SVGIG (reference sequence). The part of the CDR3 DNA that was read is TGTGCCGGACAGGGATTGAACACTGAA. Translated, it gives CAGQGLNTE. Given in full, the CDR3 is CAGQGLNTEAFF.